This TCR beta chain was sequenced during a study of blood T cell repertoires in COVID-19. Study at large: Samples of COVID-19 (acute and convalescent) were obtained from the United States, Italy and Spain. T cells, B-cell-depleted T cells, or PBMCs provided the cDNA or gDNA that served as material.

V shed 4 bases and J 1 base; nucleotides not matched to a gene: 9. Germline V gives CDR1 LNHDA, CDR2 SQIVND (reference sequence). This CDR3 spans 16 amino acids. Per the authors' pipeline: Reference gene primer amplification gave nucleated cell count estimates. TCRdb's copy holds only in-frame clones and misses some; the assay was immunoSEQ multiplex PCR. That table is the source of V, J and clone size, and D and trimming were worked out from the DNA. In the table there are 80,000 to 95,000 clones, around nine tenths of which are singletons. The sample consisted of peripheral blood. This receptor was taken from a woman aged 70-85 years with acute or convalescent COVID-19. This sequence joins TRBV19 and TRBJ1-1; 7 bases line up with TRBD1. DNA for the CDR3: TGTGCCAGTAGTAAGGGACAGACCTTTACGAACACTGAAGCTTTCTTT. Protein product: CASSKGQTFTNTEAFF.